This T cell receptor (beta chain) was sequenced in a study of blood T cell repertoires in COVID-19. The data were produced by immunoSEQ multiplex PCR, yet TCRdb's version contains in-frame clones alone and is incomplete. The repertoire holds about 30,000 clones, with about 80% as singletons. This clone counts as medium-sized (0.01 to 0.1%). Germline CDR1 SGHNT, CDR2 YENEEA. The CDR3 spans 14 residues. The V end lost 3 bases, the J end lost 2 bases, and 9 bases lay between the germline ends. The chain employs TRBV11-3 and TRBJ2-3; perhaps TRBD2 as D (6 bases). This receptor was identified in an elderly man with acute or convalescent COVID-19. The source material was peripheral blood. The CDR3 is CASSFGGNTDTQYF. The DNA for the CDR3 is TGTGCCAGCAGCTTCGGGGGAAACACAGATACGCAGTATTTT.